This record concerns one TCR beta chain sequence. What it binds is not known. Negatively enriched CD4+ T cells were divided by CD45RA into naive and memory. The ends were cut back, 7 bases at V and 5 bases at J, with 14 bases in the middle. This CDR3 is built from 12 residues. Germline CDR1 is SQVTM and CDR2 is ANQGSEA. This sample was taken from a study of shared clonotypes between healthy human individuals. Regarding the study as a whole: Estimated clonotype richness was generally higher in naive than memory subsets.

Here immunoSEQ multiplex PCR was the method, and the copy in TCRdb shows in-frame clones only, minus some. The sample has approximately 1,500,000 clones, 96% seen once. This rearrangement joins TRBV29-1 to TRBJ2-5; D tentatively reads TRBD1 or TRBD2 (6 bases each). The clonotype originates from a man under 40 in good health. Sequenced: naive CD4+ T cells sorted from blood. The sample's subset: CD45RA+ positively selected. The CDR3 reads CSGNRAGETQYF. DNA of the CDR3: TGCAGCGGCAACAGGGCGGGGGAGACCCAGTACTTC.